One and the same sample provided the 28 T cell receptor beta chains below, sequenced in a study of cytomegalovirus exposure and HLA in healthy donors. Primers: 60 Vbeta forward and 13 Jbeta reverse. Clones were read by immunoSEQ multiplex PCR, and TCRdb kept only the in-frame ones, dropping some. The sample records about 110,000 clones, 80% to 85% being singletons. The sequencing input was PBMCs. These receptors came from a man aged 25 to 40 in good health and CMV-seropositive.

This clone was picked up a small number of times. The chain employs TRBV7-9 and TRBJ2-1, with D hard to call. CDR3 length equals 12 residues. Trimming shortened V by 2 bases and J by 8 bases, and 7 bases separated the two germline ends. Per germline, CDR1 SEHNR and CDR2 FQNEAQ (reference sequence). The CDR3 nucleotides read TGTGCCAGCAGCTTAAACTTGGATGAGCAGTTCTTC. It specifies CASSLNLDEQFF.

CDR3 DNA sequence: TGTGCCAGCAGCTTTGGCAGGGATCAGCCCCAGCATTTT. It codes for CASSFGRDQPQHF. The chain uses TRBV5-4 and TRBJ1-5; D perhaps matches TRBD1 (5 bases). The germline V and J ends were trimmed by 2 bases and 5 bases, with 8 bases remaining between them. This CDR3 is 13 amino acids long. CDR1 is SGHNT, CDR2 YYREEE, per germline (reference sequence).

This clone was recorded only once. This chain links TRBV9 with TRBJ1-2; no clear D. The CDR3 contains 14 residues. Per germline, CDR1 SGDLS and CDR2 YYNGEE. V lost 3 bases and J 3 bases, leaving 12 bases between the germline ends. CDR3 protein: CASSDGSWDYGYTF. CDR3 sequence (DNA): TGTGCCAGCAGCGACGGGTCCTGGGACTATGGCTACACCTTC. The full variable domain, with the rest looked up from reference TRBV9 and TRBJ1-2, is DSGVTQTPKHLITATGQRVTLRCSPRSGDLSVYWYQQSLDQGLQFLIQYYNGEERAKGNILERFSAQQFPDLHSELNLSSLELGDSALYFCASSDGSWDYGYTFGSGTRLTVV.

The V and J genes are TRBV6-9 and TRBJ1-4; 7 nucleotides align to TRBD1. CDR3 size: 15 residues. V dropped 6 bases and J dropped 0; count of bases not matched to a gene: 4. Germline lookup yields CDR1 MNHGY and CDR2 SVAAGI. The CDR3 is CASSFTGATNEKLFF. The CDR3 nucleotides are TGTGCCAGCAGCTTCACAGGGGCAACTAATGAAAAACTGTTTTTT.

CDR3 residues: CASSPQTGREQYV. The CDR3 bases are TGTGCCAGCAGCCCACAGACAGGGCGCGAGCAGTACGTC. The chain combines TRBV7-2 with TRBJ2-7, with 7 bases matching TRBD1. V lost 5 bases to trimming and J lost 6 bases; unmatched junction nucleotides: 7. Germline V CDR1 and CDR2: SGHTA, FQGNSA. The CDR3 extends over 13 amino acids.

This chain connects TRBV2 to TRBJ2-5, with a possible D match to TRBD2 (6 bases). Germline values: CDR1 SNHLY, CDR2 FYNNEI. V lost 8 bases to trimming and J lost 2 bases, with 9 bases between them. CDR3 length: 12 amino acids. As DNA, the CDR3 is TGTGCCAGCTCGGAGGGACAAGAGACCCAGTACTTC. It translates to CASSEGQETQYF.

The genes are TRBV7-4 and TRBJ1-1, with 7 bases that match TRBD1. Germline CDR1 reads SGHVT; CDR2 reads SQSDAQ. V lost 1 base and J lost 1; bases outside the gene matches: 12. The CDR3 extends over 18 amino acids. The CDR3 is CASSLEGQDKGANTEAFF. CDR3 nucleotide sequence: TGTGCCAGCAGCTTAGAAGGACAGGATAAGGGGGCGAACACTGAAGCTTTCTTT.

This clone has more than one count but fewer than ten. The chain recombines TRBV5-6 with TRBJ2-3, with D hard to call. The germline V gene has CDR1 SGHDT and CDR2 YYEEEE. CDR3 length: 12 residues. V was trimmed by 3 bases and J by 2 bases, leaving 4 bases between them. CDR3 sequence: CASSSYTDTQYF. The CDR3 region has the DNA TGTGCCAGCAGCTCTTACACAGATACGCAGTATTTT.

The chain carries TRBV18 and TRBJ2-5; 7 bases map to TRBD2. With the DNA end fitting TRBJ2-7 better, the J assignment may be wrong. This CDR3 has 14 amino acids. Germline V gene data show CDR1 as KGHSH and CDR2 as LQKENI. The CDR3 DNA reads as TGTGCCAGCTCACCACCAGCCGGGAGGACCGAGCAGTACTTC. This codes for CASSPPAGRTEQYF.

The V call is TRBV27, the J call TRBJ2-1; 8 bases are a match to TRBD1. Germline trimming cut 2 bases from V and 4 bases from J; bases unmatched to any gene: 4. The CDR3 consists of 15 residues. The V gene's germline CDR1 is MNHEY and CDR2 SMNVEV (reference sequence). The CDR3 protein is CASSLGQGLYNEQFF. CDR3 bases: TGTGCCAGCAGTTTAGGACAGGGTCTATACAATGAGCAGTTCTTC.

The chain joins TRBV5-1 to TRBJ1-4; the D gene is possibly TRBD1 (6 bases). This CDR3 has 14 amino acids. Germline-derived CDR1 and CDR2 are SGHRS and YFSETQ. The V gene lost 5 bases and the J gene lost 4 bases, with 12 bases spanning the gap. This chain's CDR3 is CASRTQGNNEKLFF. CDR3 in DNA: TGCGCCAGCAGAACGCAGGGGAATAATGAAAAACTGTTTTTT.

The chain combines TRBV28 with TRBJ1-2; D gene uncertain. The CDR3 has 13 residues. Germline V gives CDR1 MDHEN, CDR2 SYDVKM. V was pared by 11 bases and J by 8 bases, with 21 bases between. The CDR3: CASRSGGVRGYTF. The CDR3 DNA is TGTGCCTCACGTTCCGGCGGAGTTCGCGGCTACACCTTC.

This CDR3 reads CASSLGGGETQYF. Here the CDR3 DNA reads TGTGCCAGCAGCCTAGGGGGTGGGGAGACCCAGTACTTC. V is TRBV5-4 and J is TRBJ2-5, with TRBD1 as a possible D gene (6 bases). The CDR3 has 13 amino acids. Germline CDR1 is SGHNT and CDR2 is YYREEE (reference sequence). Trimming removed 4 bases from V and 5 bases from J, with 12 bases in between.

The gene calls are TRBV11-2 and TRBJ1-2; D unresolved. CDR1 is SGHAT, CDR2 FQNNGV, per germline. Trimming took off 5 bases at V and 5 bases at J, with 12 bases between the two ends. The CDR3 consists of 13 residues. CDR3: CASSLNRLYGYTF. The DNA of the CDR3 is TGTGCCAGCAGCCTTAACCGGTTATATGGCTACACCTTC.

V and J are TRBV2 and TRBJ1-1; tentatively, D is TRBD1 (5 bases). CDR3 length equals 13 residues. The V and J ends lost 3 bases and 7 bases respectively, with 12 bases between them. CDR1 is SNHLY, CDR2 FYNNEI, per germline. The CDR3 loop is CASSDHPTGEAFF. In nucleotides, the CDR3 is TGTGCCAGCAGTGACCATCCCACAGGTGAAGCTTTCTTT.

The chain recombines TRBV5-1 with TRBJ1-6, with TRBD1 matching 10 bases. The V and J ends lost 0 bases and 10 bases, in that order; junction bases with no gene match: 4. The CDR3 sequence is 15 residues long. Germline CDR1 and CDR2: SGHRS and YFSETQ. CDR3 residues: CASSLGQGAKSPLHF. The CDR3 DNA sequence: TGCGCCAGCAGCTTGGGACAGGGGGCTAAGTCACCCCTCCACTTT.

The chain uses TRBV5-1 and TRBJ2-6, with 12 bases lining up with TRBD1. Germline CDR1 is SGHRS and CDR2 is YFSETQ. The CDR3 loop spans 16 amino acids. The V gene end was trimmed by 6 bases and the J gene end by 3 bases; junction bases not matched to a gene: 4. CDR3 amino acids: CASNWDRGHGANVLTF. CDR3 in DNA: TGCGCCAGCAACTGGGACAGGGGGCATGGGGCCAACGTCCTGACTTTC.

This clone was observed a handful of times. The chain joins TRBV5-1 to TRBJ2-7; TRBD2 matches 9 bases. The germline V gene has CDR1 SGHRS and CDR2 YFSETQ. Trimming removed 4 bases from V and 0 bases from J; junction bases left unmatched: 8. The CDR3 sequence is 16 residues long. For the CDR3, the DNA is TGCGCCAGCAGCCATACTAGCGGGTTAAACTCCTACGAGCAGTACTTC. Encoded protein: CASSHTSGLNSYEQYF.

This clone was recorded a few times. The gene calls are TRBV6-5 and TRBJ2-2; the D gene is possibly TRBD1 (6 bases). Germline V CDR1 and CDR2: MNHEY, SVGAGI. This CDR3 has 16 residues. V shed 2 bases and J shed 0 bases, with 10 bases lying between them. This CDR3 reads CASSYPGQSNTGELFF. The CDR3 nucleotides are TGTGCCAGCAGTTACCCGGGACAATCGAACACCGGGGAGCTGTTTTTT.

The chain links TRBV6-1 to TRBJ2-7; 7 nucleotides line up with TRBD2. Germline V lookup: CDR1 MNHNS, CDR2 SASEGT. V was pared by 2 bases and J by 2 bases, with 3 bases of the junction left unmatched. This CDR3 contains 14 residues. The DNA for the CDR3 is TGTGCCAGCAGTGAAAGTGGGGGGGCCTACGAGCAGTACTTC. This translates into CASSESGGAYEQYF.

The chain links TRBV6-5 to TRBJ1-4; D uncertain. Looked up from germline, CDR1 is MNHEY and CDR2 is SVGAGI. V lost 7 bases to trimming and J lost 4 bases, with 10 bases between them. CDR3 size: 13 residues. The CDR3 coding sequence is TGTGCCAGCACGAGGGCCCTTAATGAAAAACTGTTTTTT. Residues: CASTRALNEKLFF.

The chain links TRBV27 to TRBJ2-1, with D possibly being TRBD1 (5 bases). The V gene's germline CDR1 is MNHEY and CDR2 SMNVEV (reference sequence). The V and J ends lost 5 bases and 4 bases respectively, with 9 bases between them. This CDR3 comprises 13 residues. The CDR3 spells CASSLGAYNEQFF. CDR3 DNA: TGTGCCAGCAGTCTAGGGGCATACAATGAGCAGTTCTTC.

The chain joins TRBV18 to TRBJ1-5, with 7 bases fitting TRBD1. V lost 0 bases to trimming and J lost 5 bases; unmatched junction nucleotides: 7. Germline lookup yields CDR1 KGHSH and CDR2 LQKENI. The CDR3 is made up of 16 amino acids. The CDR3 is CASSPPYRGSHQPQHF. Written as DNA, the CDR3 is TGTGCCAGCTCACCACCTTACAGGGGATCCCATCAGCCCCAGCATTTT. Looking up the rest from reference TRBV18 and TRBJ1-5 gives the full variable domain: NAGVMQNPRHLVRRRGQEARLRCSPMKGHSHVYWYRQLPEEGLKFMVYLQKENIIDESGMPKERFSAEFPKEGPSILRIQQVVRGDSAAYFCASSPPYRGSHQPQHFGDGTRLSIL.

J is TRBJ1-1 and V is TRBV25-1; 10 bases fit TRBD1. Germline CDR1 is MGHDK and CDR2 is SYGVNS. The CDR3 spans 14 residues. Trimming took 4 bases from V and 10 from J; bases not matched to a gene: 9. Written as DNA, the CDR3 is TGTGCCAGCAGTGTGACAGGGGGCGTAATTCGAGCTTTCTTT. Amino acids: CASSVTGGVIRAFF.

The rearrangement joins TRBV6-5 to TRBJ1-1, with D possibly matching TRBD1 (5 bases). The ends were cut back, 8 bases at V and 1 base at J, with 14 bases in the middle. The CDR3 extends over 14 amino acids. Germline CDR1 and CDR2: MNHEY and SVGAGI. CDR3 in DNA: TGTGCCAGCGTTAGGGGAAGGGGGAACACTGAAGCTTTCTTT. Amino acids: CASVRGRGNTEAFF.

The chain recombines TRBV6-6 with TRBJ1-5; 7 bases are a match to TRBD1. Germline V CDR1 and CDR2: MNHNY, SVGAGI (reference sequence). This CDR3 is built from 14 residues. V was clipped by 6 bases and J by 4 bases; unmatched bases: 6. As DNA, the CDR3 is TGTGCCAGCAGCCCGGGACAGACGAATCAGCCCCAGCATTTT. Its protein product is CASSPGQTNQPQHF.

The chain combines TRBV10-1 with TRBJ1-2; D might be TRBD1 (6 bases). CDR3 length: 14 amino acids. Germline V gives CDR1 WNHNN, CDR2 SYGVQD (reference sequence). With 8 bases removed from V and 5 bases from J, the gap between germline ends came to 18 bases. The DNA of the CDR3 is TGCGCCAGCCGTCGAATGGGGGCTCGGTATGGCTACACCTTC. Protein: CASRRMGARYGYTF.

The chain has TRBV19 and TRBJ2-3, with 12 bases aligning to TRBD2. The J call is in doubt because the DNA end fits TRBJ2-1 better. CDR1 and CDR2 from the germline V gene are LNHDA and SQIVND (reference sequence). CDR3 size: 14 residues. The CDR3 is CASALLAGGNEQFF. DNA of the CDR3: TGTGCCAGTGCTTTACTAGCGGGAGGAAATGAGCAGTTCTTC.